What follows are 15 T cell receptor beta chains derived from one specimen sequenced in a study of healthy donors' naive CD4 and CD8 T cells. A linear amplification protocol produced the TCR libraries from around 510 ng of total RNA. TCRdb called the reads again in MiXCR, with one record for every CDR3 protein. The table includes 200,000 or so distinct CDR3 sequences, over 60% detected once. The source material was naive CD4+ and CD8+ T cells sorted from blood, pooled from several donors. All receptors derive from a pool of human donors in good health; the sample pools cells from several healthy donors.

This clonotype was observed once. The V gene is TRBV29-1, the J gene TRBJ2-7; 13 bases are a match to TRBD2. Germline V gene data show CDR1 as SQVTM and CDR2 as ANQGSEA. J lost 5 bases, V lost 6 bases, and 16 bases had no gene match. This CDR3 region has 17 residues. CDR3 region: CSVNGLAGVDGDHEQYF. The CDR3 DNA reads TGCAGCGTCAACGGACTAGCGGGAGTTGATGGCGACCACGAGCAGTACTTC.

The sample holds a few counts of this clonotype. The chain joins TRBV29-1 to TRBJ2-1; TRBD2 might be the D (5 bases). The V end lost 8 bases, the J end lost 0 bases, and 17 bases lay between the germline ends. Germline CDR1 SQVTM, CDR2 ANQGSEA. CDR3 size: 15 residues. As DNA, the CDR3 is TGCAGCACGGAAGGAGGCTTTGGCTCCTACAATGAGCAGTTCTTC. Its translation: CSTEGGFGSYNEQFF.

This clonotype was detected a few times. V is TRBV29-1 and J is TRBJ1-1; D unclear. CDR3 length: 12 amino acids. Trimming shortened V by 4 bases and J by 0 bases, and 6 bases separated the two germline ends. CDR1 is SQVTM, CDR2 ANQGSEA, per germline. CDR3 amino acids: CSVGSLNTEAFF. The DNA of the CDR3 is TGCAGCGTTGGGTCCCTGAACACTGAAGCTTTCTTT.

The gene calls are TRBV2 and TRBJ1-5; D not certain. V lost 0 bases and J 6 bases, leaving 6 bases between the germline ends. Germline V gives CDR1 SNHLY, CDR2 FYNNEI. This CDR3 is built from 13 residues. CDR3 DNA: TGTGCCAGCAGTGAAGCGCGTGGTCAGCCCCAGCATTTT. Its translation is CASSEARGQPQHF.

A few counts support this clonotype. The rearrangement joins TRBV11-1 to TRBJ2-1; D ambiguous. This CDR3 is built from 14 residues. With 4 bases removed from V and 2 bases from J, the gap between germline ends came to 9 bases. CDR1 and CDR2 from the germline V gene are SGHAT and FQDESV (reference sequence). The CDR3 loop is CASSSRAPYNEQFF. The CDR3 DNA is TGTGCCAGCAGCTCTCGAGCCCCCTACAATGAGCAGTTCTTC.

The CDR3 is CSVSTGLRGEAFF. The CDR3 nucleotides read TGCAGCGTTTCTACAGGGCTGCGGGGTGAAGCTTTCTTT. The J gene is TRBJ1-1, the V gene TRBV29-1; D perhaps matches TRBD1 (6 bases). The germline V gene encodes CDR1 SQVTM and CDR2 ANQGSEA. This CDR3 has 13 amino acids. With 5 bases removed from V and 7 bases from J, the gap between germline ends came to 17 bases.

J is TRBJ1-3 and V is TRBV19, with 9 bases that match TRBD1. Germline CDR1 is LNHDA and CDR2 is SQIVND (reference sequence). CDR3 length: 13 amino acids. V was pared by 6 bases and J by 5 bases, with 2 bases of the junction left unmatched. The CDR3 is CASSGTGRNTIYF. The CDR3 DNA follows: TGTGCCAGTAGCGGGACAGGGAGAAACACCATATATTTT.

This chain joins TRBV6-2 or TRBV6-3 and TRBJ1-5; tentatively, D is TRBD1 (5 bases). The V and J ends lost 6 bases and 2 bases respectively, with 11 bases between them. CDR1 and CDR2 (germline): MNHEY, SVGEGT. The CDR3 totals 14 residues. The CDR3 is CASRPGTGNQPQHF. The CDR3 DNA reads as TGTGCCAGCAGACCCGGGACGGGCAATCAGCCCCAGCATTTT.

In DNA, the CDR3 is TGTGCCAGCAGTTACGTGGCAGGGCTTTCACCCCTCCACTTT. The encoded protein is CASSYVAGLSPLHF. V gene TRBV6-5 combines with J gene TRBJ1-6, with D possibly matching TRBD1 (5 bases). The V gene's germline CDR1 is MNHEY and CDR2 SVGAGI. Trimming pared 2 bases from V and 9 bases from J, leaving 11 bases between. The CDR3 contains 14 residues.

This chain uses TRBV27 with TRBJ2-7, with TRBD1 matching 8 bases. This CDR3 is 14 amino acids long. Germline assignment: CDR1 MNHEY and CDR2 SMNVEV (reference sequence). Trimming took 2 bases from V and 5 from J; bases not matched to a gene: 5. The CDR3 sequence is CASSLGQGWDEQYF. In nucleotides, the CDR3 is TGTGCCAGCAGTTTAGGACAGGGTTGGGACGAGCAGTACTTC.

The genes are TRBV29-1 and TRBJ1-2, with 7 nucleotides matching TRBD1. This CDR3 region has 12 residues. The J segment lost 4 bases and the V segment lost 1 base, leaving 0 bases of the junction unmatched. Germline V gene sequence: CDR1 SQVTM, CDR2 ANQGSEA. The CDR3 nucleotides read TGCAGCGTTGAAGCAGGGGGCTATGGCTACACCTTC. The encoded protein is CSVEAGGYGYTF.

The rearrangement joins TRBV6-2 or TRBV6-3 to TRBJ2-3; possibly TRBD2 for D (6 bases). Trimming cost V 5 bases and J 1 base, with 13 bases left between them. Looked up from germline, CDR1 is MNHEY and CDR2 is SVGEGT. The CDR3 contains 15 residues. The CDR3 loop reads CASSQRGGGTDTQYF. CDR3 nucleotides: TGTGCCAGCAGTCAAAGGGGCGGGGGCACAGATACGCAGTATTTT.

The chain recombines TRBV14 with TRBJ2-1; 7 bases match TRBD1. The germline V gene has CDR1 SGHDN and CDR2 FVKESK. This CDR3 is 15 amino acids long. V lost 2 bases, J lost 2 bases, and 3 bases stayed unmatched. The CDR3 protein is CASSQQGVTYNEQFF. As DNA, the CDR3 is TGTGCCAGCAGCCAACAGGGGGTAACCTACAATGAGCAGTTCTTC.

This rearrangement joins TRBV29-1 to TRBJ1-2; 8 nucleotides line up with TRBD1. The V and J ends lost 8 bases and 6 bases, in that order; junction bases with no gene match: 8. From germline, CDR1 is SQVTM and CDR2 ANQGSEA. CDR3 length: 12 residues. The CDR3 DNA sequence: TGCAGCCTCCGGACAGGGTCAAATGGCTACACCTTC. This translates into CSLRTGSNGYTF.

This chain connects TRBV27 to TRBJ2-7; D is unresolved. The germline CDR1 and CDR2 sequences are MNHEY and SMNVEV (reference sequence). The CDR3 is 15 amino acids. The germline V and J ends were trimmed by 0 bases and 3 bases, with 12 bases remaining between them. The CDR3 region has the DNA TGTGCCAGCAGTTTATCACTCCAGGTGAACTACGAGCAGTACTTC. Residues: CASSLSLQVNYEQYF.